These 8 T cell receptor beta chains were sequenced from one sample in a study of cytomegalovirus exposure and HLA in healthy donors. Amplification used 60 Vbeta primers and 13 Jbeta primers. Assay used: immunoSEQ multiplex PCR; TCRdb lists only in-frame clones, some missing. The data show roughly 200,000 clones, just under 80% seen once. Sequenced input: PBMCs. All receptors derive from a female donor in good health and CMV-seronegative.

V gene TRBV29-1 combines with J gene TRBJ2-3; 7 nucleotides match TRBD1. The CDR3 covers 12 residues. CDR1 is SQVTM, CDR2 ANQGSEA, per germline. V was clipped by 7 bases and J by 3 bases; unmatched bases: 4. The chain's CDR3 is CSARQGTDTQYF. DNA for the CDR3: TGCAGCGCCCGACAGGGAACAGATACGCAGTATTTT.

This sequence joins TRBV28 and TRBJ1-2, with 7 bases aligning to TRBD1. Germline trimming cut 2 bases from V and 8 bases from J; bases unmatched to any gene: 8. Looked up from germline, CDR1 is MDHEN and CDR2 is SYDVKM. The CDR3 runs 14 residues. The CDR3 here is CASSLRLGGGGYTF. In DNA, the CDR3 is TGTGCCAGCAGTTTACGTTTAGGGGGCGGCGGCTACACCTTC.

The chain has TRBV5-4 and TRBJ1-1; 8 bases agree with TRBD1. The CDR3 sequence is 16 residues long. Trimming at V came to 6 bases and at J to 4 bases, leaving 14 bases not matched to a gene. Germline lookup yields CDR1 SGHNT and CDR2 YYREEE (reference sequence). Here the CDR3 reads CASTPGGQAGSTEAFF. The CDR3 coding sequence is TGTGCCAGCACCCCAGGGGGACAGGCCGGGAGCACTGAAGCTTTCTTT.

This clone has a handful of counts. The rearrangement uses TRBV10-3 and TRBJ1-1; D is unclear. V dropped 11 bases and J dropped 8 bases, with 18 bases sitting between them. The CDR3 contains 12 residues. Germline V CDR1 and CDR2: ENHRY, SYGVKD. Here the CDR3 DNA reads TGTGCCGCCGGGGTGGGGTTGGGAGAAGCTTTCTTT. Protein sequence: CAAGVGLGEAFF.

The CDR3: CASSPGTGVAEAFF. For the CDR3, the DNA is TGTGCCAGCAGCCCGGGGACAGGGGTCGCTGAAGCTTTCTTT. The chain combines TRBV14 with TRBJ1-1; 10 positions agree with TRBD1. This CDR3 is 14 amino acids long. V shed 4 bases and J 6 bases; nucleotides not matched to a gene: 5. Germline loops: CDR1 SGHDN, CDR2 FVKESK. Full variable domain (rest looked up from reference TRBV14 and TRBJ1-1): EAGVTQFPSHSVIEKGQTVTLRCDPISGHDNLYWYRRVMGKEIKFLLHFVKESKQDESGMPNNRFLAERTGGTYSTLKVQPAELEDSGVYFCASSPGTGVAEAFFGQGTRLTVV.

The V and J genes are TRBV13 and TRBJ2-1; D might be TRBD2 (5 bases). CDR1 and CDR2 (germline): PRHDT, FYEKMQ (reference sequence). The CDR3 consists of 14 residues. V was pared by 7 bases and J by 3 bases, with 13 bases between. The DNA for the CDR3 is TGTGCCAGCACCCTAGCCCTAGACTACAATGAGCAGTTCTTC. It is translated as CASTLALDYNEQFF.

The gene calls are TRBV9 and TRBJ2-5, with a weak D call TRBD2 (5 bases). CDR1 is SGDLS and CDR2 is YYNGEE in the germline V gene. The germline V and J ends were trimmed by 2 bases and 2 bases, with 10 bases remaining between them. CDR3 length equals 14 residues. CDR3 sequence (DNA): TGTGCCAGCAGCGTCGACACGGGACAAGAGACCCAGTACTTC. Translated: CASSVDTGQETQYF.

The J gene is TRBJ2-7, the V gene TRBV29-1, with 10 positions matching TRBD1. Germline loops: CDR1 SQVTM, CDR2 ANQGSEA. The CDR3 extends over 13 amino acids. With 7 bases clipped from V and 4 bases from J, the junction kept 7 bases outside the gene matches. The CDR3 coding sequence is TGCAGCGCTATCCGGGACAGGGGTTACGAGCAGTACTTC. It specifies CSAIRDRGYEQYF.